The 31 T cell receptor beta chains listed next were all sequenced from one sample in a study of Ad26.COV2.S vaccination and SARS-CoV-2 variants. The repertoire was sequenced with immunoSEQ multiplex PCR; TCRdb's copy has only in-frame clones and lacks some. Of around 350,000 clones in the sample, 70% to 90% were seen once. Treatment described: 15 to 20 received Ad26.COV2.S at low or high dose, single or two shots; about 5 received placebo; per-sample allocation not given. Sampling was done on day 63 after the first vaccine or placebo injection. The sample in question was peripheral blood, obtained in a trial of Ad26.COV2.S vaccine versus placebo. The receptors derive from a person between 18 and 65 years old who received the Ad26.COV2.S COVID-19 vaccine or a placebo.

The CDR3, as DNA: TGTGCCAGCAGCTCAGGGGGGGCTTCCGGAAACACCATATATTTT. Residues: CASSSGGASGNTIYF. The genes are TRBV5-6 and TRBJ1-3, with 7 positions matching TRBD1. This CDR3 region has 15 residues. With V trimmed by 3 bases and J by 4 bases, 7 bases remained unmatched. The germline CDR1 and CDR2 sequences are SGHDT and YYEEEE.

V usage is TRBV5-8 and J usage is TRBJ2-1; tentatively, D is TRBD1 or TRBD2 (6 bases each). The V gene's germline CDR1 is SGHTS and CDR2 YDEGEE. V was shortened by 0 bases and J by 4 bases, with 17 bases between the two germline ends. This CDR3 region has 17 residues. The CDR3 spells CASSLVGGRTVYNEQFF. CDR3 in DNA: TGTGCCAGCAGCTTGGTGGGGGGACGGACAGTATACAATGAGCAGTTCTTC. Drawing the rest from reference TRBV5-8 and TRBJ2-1, the complete variable domain is EAGVTQSPTHLIKTRGQQATLRCSPISGHTSVYWYQQALGLGLQFLLWYDEGEERNRGNFPPRFSGRQFPNYSSELNVNALELEDSALYLCASSLVGGRTVYNEQFFGPGTRLTVL.

This clone occurred a few times. The V and J genes are TRBV5-1 and TRBJ1-4, with 8 bases lining up with TRBD1. With 4 bases clipped from V and 4 bases from J, the junction kept 9 bases outside the gene matches. The V gene's germline CDR1 is SGHRS and CDR2 YFSETQ. The CDR3 loop spans 16 amino acids. This CDR3 is CASSARGQEGNEKLFF. The CDR3 DNA is TGCGCCAGCAGCGCCAGGGGACAGGAAGGTAATGAAAAACTGTTTTTT. Based on the CDR3 plus reference TRBV5-1 and TRBJ1-4, the full variable domain is KAGVTQTPRYLIKTRGQQVTLSCSPISGHRSVSWYQQTPGQGLQFLFEYFSETQRNKGNFPGRFSGRQFSNSRSEMNVSTLELGDSALYLCASSARGQEGNEKLFFGSGTQLSVL.

This chain links TRBV7-9 with TRBJ2-7, with a possible D match to TRBD2 (6 bases). Germline V lookup: CDR1 SEHNR, CDR2 FQNEAQ (reference sequence). V shed 7 bases and J shed 0 bases, with 19 bases lying between them. This CDR3 has 16 residues. CDR3 sequence (DNA): TGTGCCAGCACCCCAAGTAGTCGGGGACTCTCCTACGAGCAGTACTTC. It encodes CASTPSSRGLSYEQYF.

The gene calls are TRBV2 and TRBJ1-2; D is ambiguous. V lost 7 bases to trimming and J lost 8 bases, with 11 bases between them. Germline lookup yields CDR1 SNHLY and CDR2 FYNNEI. This CDR3 is 11 amino acids long. CDR3 region: CASIPVTGYTF. Written as DNA, the CDR3 is TGTGCCAGCATCCCAGTCACGGGCTACACCTTC.

The chain couples TRBV5-1 to TRBJ1-2; 9 bases fit TRBD1. V lost 4 bases, J lost 6 bases, and 4 bases stayed unmatched. Germline V gives CDR1 SGHRS, CDR2 YFSETQ. The CDR3 loop spans 13 amino acids. The CDR3 sequence is CASSRGTGNGYTF. The CDR3 nucleotides are TGCGCCAGCAGCCGCGGGACAGGGAATGGCTACACCTTC.

The rearrangement joins TRBV4-3 to TRBJ1-4; TRBD1 matches 7 bases. The germline V gene encodes CDR1 LGHNA and CDR2 YSLEER. V lost 4 bases to trimming and J lost 6 bases; unmatched junction nucleotides: 5. This CDR3 is built from 14 residues. The DNA of the CDR3 is TGCGCCAGCAGCCGCAGGGGGGGGGATGAAAAACTGTTTTTT. Its translation is CASSRRGGDEKLFF.

V and J are TRBV25-1 and TRBJ2-3; 9 bases are a match to TRBD1. CDR3 length equals 15 residues. Germline V gives CDR1 MGHDK, CDR2 SYGVNS. J gave up 6 bases and V 4 bases, and 8 bases lay outside the gene matches. CDR3 DNA: TGTGCCAGCAGTGCCACAGGGGGCAGGGGGGATACGCAGTATTTT. Translation: CASSATGGRGDTQYF.

The rearrangement links TRBV25-1 to TRBJ2-2, with unresolved D. V shed 6 bases and J shed 7 bases, with 9 bases lying between them. The CDR3 runs 12 residues. Germline V gene lookup returns CDR1 MGHDK and CDR2 SYGVNS. The CDR3 DNA reads TGTGCCAGCAGCGATGTAGGCGGGGAGCTGTTTTTT. Amino acids: CASSDVGGELFF.

The chain has TRBV28 and TRBJ1-3, with 10 bases that match TRBD1. With 5 bases clipped from V and 4 bases from J, the junction kept 2 bases outside the gene matches. The CDR3 has 14 residues. Per the germline V gene, CDR1 is MDHEN and CDR2 is SYDVKM. This CDR3 is CASSGTGEGNTIYF. CDR3 nucleotide sequence: TGTGCCAGCAGTGGGACAGGGGAAGGAAACACCATATATTTT.

In nucleotides, the CDR3 is TGTGCCAGCAGATCCCGAGCGGGAATCGCCTACAATGAGCAGTTCTTC. Its protein is CASRSRAGIAYNEQFF. This chain joins TRBV7-2 and TRBJ2-1, with 7 bases that match TRBD2. The CDR3 is 16 residues long. V lost 6 bases to trimming and J lost 2 bases; unmatched junction nucleotides: 10. Per germline, CDR1 SGHTA and CDR2 FQGNSA.

The J gene is TRBJ2-2, the V gene TRBV18, with D perhaps TRBD2 (5 bases). The CDR3 is 13 amino acids. Germline V CDR1 and CDR2: KGHSH, LQKENI. V gave up 3 bases and J gave up 6 bases, with 8 bases separating them. Written as DNA, the CDR3 is TGTGCCAGCTCACCCCGGACTGCCGGGGAGCTGTTTTTT. It translates to CASSPRTAGELFF.

This clone came up once. V is TRBV11-2 and J is TRBJ2-3; D remains unclear. Germline-derived CDR1 and CDR2 are SGHAT and FQNNGV. Trimming removed 5 bases from V and 1 base from J, with 13 bases in between. The CDR3 spans 15 residues. In DNA form, the CDR3 reads TGTGCCAGCAGCAGCCACCCCCTAGGCACAGATACGCAGTATTTT. Its protein product is CASSSHPLGTDTQYF.

This chain uses TRBV7-2 with TRBJ2-5; 8 bases agree with TRBD1. V trimming: 2 bases; J trimming: 4 bases; junction bases outside the gene matches: 12. Germline loops: CDR1 SGHTA, CDR2 FQGNSA. The CDR3 is 17 residues long. CDR3 bases: TGTGCCAGCAGCTTAATCTCAGCTCCAGGGGGCGGAGAGACCCAGTACTTC. This translates into CASSLISAPGGGETQYF.

The V and J genes are TRBV9 and TRBJ1-1, with D perhaps TRBD1 (5 bases). V was shortened by 3 bases and J by 8 bases, with 17 bases between the two germline ends. The CDR3 is 14 residues long. Per the germline V gene, CDR1 is SGDLS and CDR2 is YYNGEE. The CDR3 here is CASSGGAGAPEAFF. The CDR3 DNA is TGTGCCAGCAGCGGAGGGGCCGGGGCGCCAGAAGCTTTCTTT.

This chain uses TRBV28 with TRBJ2-7, with TRBD1 as a possible D gene (5 bases). The CDR3 covers 12 residues. Per germline, CDR1 MDHEN and CDR2 SYDVKM. V dropped 6 bases and J dropped 4 bases, with 10 bases sitting between them. CDR3 sequence reads: CASSVDSYEQYF. The DNA of the CDR3 is TGTGCCAGCAGCGTAGACAGTTACGAGCAGTACTTC. The entire variable domain, with the rest obtained from reference TRBV28 and TRBJ2-7, is as follows: DVKVTQSSRYLVKRTGEKVFLECVQDMDHENMFWYRQDPGLGLRLIYFSYDVKMKEKGDIPEGYSVSREKKERFSLILESASTNQTSMYLCASSVDSYEQYFGPGTRLTVT.

The rearrangement joins TRBV3-1 (or the pseudogene TRBV3-2) to TRBJ2-7; 11 positions agree with TRBD2. With V trimmed by 5 bases and J by 2 bases, 5 bases remained unmatched. CDR3 length: 15 residues. From germline, CDR1 is LGHDT and CDR2 YNNKEL (reference sequence). The CDR3 spells CASSTSGGAAYEQYF. CDR3 coding DNA: TGTGCCAGCAGCACTAGCGGGGGAGCTGCCTACGAGCAGTACTTC.

The chain carries TRBV7-2 and TRBJ2-1, with 7 nucleotides matching TRBD1. The CDR3 spans 15 residues. Germline lookup yields CDR1 SGHTA and CDR2 FQGNSA. V gave up 5 bases and J gave up 3 bases; unmatched junction bases: 7. In nucleotides, the CDR3 is TGTGCCAGCAGCCTGCCGGACAGGAACTACAATGAGCAGTTCTTC. Its translation is CASSLPDRNYNEQFF.

This chain connects TRBV5-6 to TRBJ1-6; D unresolved. There are 16 residues in the CDR3. Trimming took off 0 bases at V and 2 bases at J, with 9 bases between the two ends. Germline CDR1 and CDR2: SGHDT and YYEEEE. The CDR3 region is CASSLAQATYNSPLHF. The CDR3 nucleotides read TGTGCCAGCAGCTTGGCCCAGGCGACCTATAATTCACCCCTCCACTTT.

This clone was counted a few times. Here the CDR3 reads CASSLVGAPGNTIYF. Here the CDR3 DNA reads TGTGCCAGCAGCTTAGTGGGGGCTCCTGGAAACACCATATATTTT. The V call is TRBV5-5, the J call TRBJ1-3; tentatively, D is TRBD1 (6 bases). CDR1 is SGHKS and CDR2 is YYEKEE in the germline V gene (reference sequence). The CDR3 has 15 residues. V gave up 2 bases and J gave up 2 bases, with 11 bases separating them.

The chain carries TRBV23-1 and TRBJ2-1; D perhaps matches TRBD1 (6 bases). TRBV23-1 is identified as an open reading frame with a role that is uncertain. This CDR3 spans 13 amino acids. The V end was cut by 6 bases, the J end by 4 bases, with 10 bases between. CDR3 coding DNA: TGCGCCAGCAGCCAGCAGGGGTACAATGAGCAGTTCTTC. Encoded protein: CASSQQGYNEQFF.

This clone was found once. The chain joins TRBV4-1 to TRBJ1-4; D is undetermined. There are 16 residues in the CDR3. V lost 1 base to trimming and J lost 4 bases, with 13 bases between them. Germline V CDR1 and CDR2: MGHRA, YSYEKL. DNA for the CDR3: TGCGCCAGCAGCCAAGTCTCGGGCTCCTTTAATGAAAAACTGTTTTTT. Translation: CASSQVSGSFNEKLFF.

The chain combines TRBV7-2 with TRBJ1-4; TRBD1 matches at 9 bases. CDR3 length: 14 amino acids. Per germline, CDR1 SGHTA and CDR2 FQGNSA. Unmatched junction bases numbered 5, after V lost 5 bases and J lost 7 bases. This CDR3 is CASSVDRGSEKLFF. The CDR3 bases are TGTGCCAGCAGCGTCGACAGGGGGTCTGAAAAACTGTTTTTT.

The gene calls are TRBV9 and TRBJ2-7, with 8 positions matching TRBD2. Germline V gene sequence: CDR1 SGDLS, CDR2 YYNGEE. V lost 0 bases and J lost 5; bases outside the gene matches: 4. The CDR3 length is 14 residues. CDR3 bases: TGTGCCAGCAGCGTAGAAGCGGGAGAGAACGAGCAGTACTTC. This translates into CASSVEAGENEQYF.

This chain joins TRBV20-1 and TRBJ2-7; D call uncertain. From germline, CDR1 is DFQATT and CDR2 SNEGSKA (reference sequence). The CDR3 covers 10 residues. V was cut by 2 bases and J by 2 bases, with 1 base left in between. CDR3 in DNA: TGCAGTGCTAGAACCTACGAGCAGTACTTC. Its translation is CSARTYEQYF.

CDR3 sequence: CASSLRQMYEQYF. DNA for the CDR3: TGTGCCAGCAGTTTACGGCAGATGTACGAGCAGTACTTC. V is TRBV28 and J is TRBJ2-7; D is undetermined. This CDR3 has 13 residues. V lost 2 bases, J lost 4 bases, and 9 bases lay in between. Germline CDR1 and CDR2: MDHEN and SYDVKM.

The V call is TRBV3-1 (or the pseudogene TRBV3-2), the J call TRBJ1-3; D remains unclear. The germline gives CDR1 LGHDT, CDR2 YNNKEL (reference sequence). The CDR3 length is 16 residues. The V and J ends lost 0 bases and 3 bases respectively, with 12 bases between them. CDR3 in DNA: TGTGCCAGCAGCCAAGATTTCGGGGTCCGTGGAAACACCATATATTTT. Amino acid sequence: CASSQDFGVRGNTIYF.

The J gene is TRBJ2-7, the V gene TRBV7-9, with D perhaps matching TRBD1 (5 bases). The V end lost 1 base, the J end lost 1 base, and 8 bases lay between the germline ends. CDR1 and CDR2 from the germline V gene are SEHNR and FQNEAQ (reference sequence). This CDR3 region has 14 residues. This CDR3 reads CASSLVQGSYEQYF. The CDR3 bases are TGTGCCAGCAGCTTAGTGCAGGGATCCTACGAGCAGTACTTC.

The rearrangement uses TRBV15 and TRBJ1-4, with D unclear. Looked up from germline, CDR1 is LNHNV and CDR2 is YYDKDF (reference sequence). With 6 bases removed from V and 0 bases from J, the gap between germline ends came to 14 bases. CDR3 length: 16 residues. CDR3 region: CATSPSPGTTNEKLFF. The CDR3 nucleotides read TGTGCCACCAGTCCAAGCCCAGGCACAACTAATGAAAAACTGTTTTTT.

This chain connects TRBV2 to TRBJ2-3, with 7 bases aligning to TRBD1. V lost 6 bases, J lost 2 bases, and 2 bases stayed unmatched. The V gene's germline CDR1 is SNHLY and CDR2 FYNNEI. The CDR3 runs 13 residues. The CDR3 bases are TGTGCCAGCAGCCAGGGGGTCACAGATACGCAGTATTTT. This translates into CASSQGVTDTQYF.

V and J are TRBV6-5 and TRBJ1-6, with no clear D. Germline V gene data show CDR1 as MNHEY and CDR2 as SVGAGI. The V and J ends lost 8 bases and 7 bases respectively, with 9 bases between them. This CDR3 is 12 amino acids long. This CDR3 is CASEGRNSPLHF. CDR3 DNA: TGTGCCAGCGAGGGAAGGAATTCACCCCTCCACTTT.